These 9 T cell receptor beta chains share one sample of origin, sequenced in a study of blood T cell repertoires in COVID-19. Only in-frame clones appear in the TCRdb table, and some are missing; sequencing was by immunoSEQ multiplex PCR. The data show about 210,000 clones, 85% to 90% seen once. Sequenced input: peripheral blood. Receptor source: a man in his sixties who had recovered from COVID-19.

As DNA, the CDR3 is TGTGCCAGTGGGGGAGGGGCTAGGGATACGCAGTATTTT. The encoded protein is CASGGGARDTQYF. This chain joins TRBV19 and TRBJ2-3; 7 bases align to TRBD2. V lost 8 bases, J lost 6 bases, and 8 bases stayed unmatched. The germline CDR1 and CDR2 sequences are LNHDA and SQIVND (reference sequence). The CDR3 sequence is 13 residues long.

The V gene is TRBV5-1, the J gene TRBJ2-5; 7 bases are a match to TRBD2. The CDR3 spans 13 residues. Germline CDR1 reads SGHRS; CDR2 reads YFSETQ. After removal of 4 bases from V and 5 bases from J, the junction contained 5 bases not matched to a gene. CDR3 in amino acids: CASSAGVGETQYF. CDR3 in DNA: TGCGCCAGCAGCGCGGGAGTAGGGGAGACCCAGTACTTC.

As regards this clone: Other DNA sequences in the sample encode the same CDR3. The chain uses TRBV18 and TRBJ2-7, with a tentative D call TRBD1 (6 bases). The V and J ends lost 3 bases and 2 bases respectively, with 14 bases between them. Per germline, CDR1 KGHSH and CDR2 LQKENI. CDR3 size: 15 residues. This CDR3 is CASSPRQAATYEQYF. For the CDR3, the DNA is TGTGCCAGCTCACCTCGACAGGCAGCCACCTACGAGCAGTACTTC.

The rearrangement joins TRBV5-4 to TRBJ2-5, with TRBD2 matching 7 bases. The CDR3 runs to 13 residues. Germline CDR1 reads SGHNT; CDR2 reads YYREEE (reference sequence). V shed 4 bases and J 7 bases; nucleotides not matched to a gene: 7. The CDR3 region is CASSPWGGRTQYF. Written as DNA, the CDR3 is TGTGCCAGCAGCCCTTGGGGGGGGAGGACCCAGTACTTC.

This sequence joins TRBV3-1 (or the pseudogene TRBV3-2) and TRBJ1-1, with a tentative D call TRBD1 (6 bases). From germline, CDR1 is LGHDT and CDR2 YNNKEL (reference sequence). Trimming cost V 4 bases and J 8 bases, with 17 bases left between them. The CDR3 contains 14 residues. The CDR3: CASSRPGGGLEAFF. The CDR3 nucleotides read TGTGCCAGCAGCCGACCTGGGGGGGGCTTAGAAGCTTTCTTT.

The chain couples TRBV6-1 to TRBJ2-3; the D gene is possibly TRBD2 (6 bases). Germline V gene lookup returns CDR1 MNHNS and CDR2 SASEGT. V dropped 3 bases and J dropped 4 bases, with 11 bases sitting between them. CDR3 length equals 14 residues. Written as DNA, the CDR3 is TGTGCCAGCAGTGAGGGAACGGGAGCAGATACGCAGTATTTT. It yields the protein CASSEGTGADTQYF.

The chain links TRBV3-1 (or the pseudogene TRBV3-2) to TRBJ2-7; D is possibly TRBD2 (6 bases). Trimming removed 1 base from V and 6 bases from J, with 16 bases in between. This CDR3 spans 15 amino acids. Germline loops: CDR1 LGHDT, CDR2 YNNKEL (reference sequence). In nucleotides, the CDR3 is TGTGCCAGCAGCCAAGTGAGGGCGGGAACTAGCGAGCAGTACTTC. Its protein product is CASSQVRAGTSEQYF.

The genes are TRBV5-4 and TRBJ1-1; possible D gene TRBD1, 6 bases. CDR3 length: 15 residues. Per germline, CDR1 SGHNT and CDR2 YYREEE (reference sequence). Trimming stripped 6 bases from V and 3 bases from J, with 18 bases between. The CDR3: CASTPRGARDTEAFF. The CDR3 nucleotides are TGTGCCAGCACCCCCCGGGGGGCTCGCGACACTGAAGCTTTCTTT.

This chain connects TRBV7-9 to TRBJ1-1; D is possibly TRBD1 (5 bases). The CDR3 is 15 residues long. Germline V gives CDR1 SEHNR, CDR2 FQNEAQ (reference sequence). V lost 7 bases and J 2 bases, leaving 17 bases between the germline ends. The CDR3: CASTKRGTENTEAFF. Written as DNA, the CDR3 is TGTGCCAGCACAAAGCGGGGCACCGAAAACACTGAAGCTTTCTTT.